This TCR beta chain was identified in a study of blood T cells in healthy people across ages. The study's findings and limits: Since the PBMCs were unsorted, naive and antigen-experienced cells could not be conclusively compared. TCR beta diversity, measured per million T cells, fell in a roughly linear way with age.

Primers used in a second PCR of about 6 to 11 cycles were a sample-barcoded 5' primer and a J-beta primer mix. The authors tagged each cDNA molecule using a template-switch adaptor with 12 random nucleotides. TCRdb analysed the 5' RACE reads with MiXCR anew, one entry per CDR3 protein. The sample carries around 800,000 distinct CDR3 sequences, approximately 67% recorded once. Per the germline V gene, CDR1 is SGHRS and CDR2 is YFSETQ. V was shortened by 1 base and J by 4 bases, with 20 bases between the two germline ends. CDR3 size: 17 residues. Concerning this clonotype: Its specificity is not known.

The chain joins TRBV5-1 to TRBJ1-1; possible D gene TRBD1, 6 bases. Source material: blood. This receptor was identified in a man aged 25 to 45 in good health. Here the CDR3 reads CASSLMPYREEGTEAFF. CDR3 sequence (DNA): TGCGCCAGCAGCTTGATGCCCTACAGGGAAGAGGGCACTGAAGCTTTCTTT.